The sequence of this T cell receptor (beta chain) was determined in a study of Ad26.COV2.S vaccination and SARS-CoV-2 variants. Study background: The COV1001 Ad26.COV2.S trial arm included the donor. Dosing was one shot or two shots 56 days apart. Study-wide findings and caveats: Total T cell responses may have been underestimated by the TCR breadth and depth analyses.

Germline-derived CDR1 and CDR2 are SGDLS and YYNGEE. Trimming cost V 3 bases and J 1 base, with 10 bases left between them. CDR3 length: 14 amino acids. Regarding treatment: 19 received Ad26.COV2.S at low or high dose, single or two shots; five or six received placebo; per-sample allocation not given. At day 63 after the first vaccine or placebo injection, samples were drawn. The study used a vaccine consisting of an Ad26 vector that expressed Wuhan-strain SARS-CoV-2 spike. As to this clone: Antigen specificity is unknown.

Libraries were prepared by immunoSEQ multiplex PCR; TCRdb keeps only in-frame clonotypes and omits some of them. In the table there are around 450,000 clones, about nine tenths of which are singletons. The clonotype was recovered from a person between 18 and 59 years old who received the Ad26.COV2.S COVID-19 vaccine or a placebo. The sample here was peripheral blood, taken in a trial of Ad26.COV2.S vaccine versus placebo. The chain is built from TRBV9 and TRBJ1-2, with D maybe TRBD1 (6 bases). CDR3 amino acids: CASSAQGFNYGYTF. The CDR3 nucleotides are TGTGCCAGCAGCGCACAGGGATTTAACTATGGCTACACCTTC.